One sample yielded the 27 T cell receptor beta chains listed below, sequenced in a study of shared clonotypes between healthy human individuals. The repertoire was sequenced with immunoSEQ multiplex PCR; TCRdb's copy has only in-frame clones and lacks some. Of hundreds of thousands of clones in the sample, roughly 70% were seen once. The sequencing sample was made of memory CD4+ T cells sorted from blood. Subset: CD45RA-negative fraction. Source of these receptors: a woman between 25 and 40 years old in good health.

This clone has just one count. The J gene is TRBJ2-7, the V gene TRBV7-9; 10 positions match TRBD1. V dropped 6 bases and J dropped 2; count of bases not matched to a gene: 7. The CDR3 extends over 15 amino acids. The germline gives CDR1 SEHNR, CDR2 FQNEAQ (reference sequence). CDR3 nucleotides: TGTGCCAGCAGTCGCGGACAGGGGGACGCCTACGAGCAGTACTTC. This gives the protein CASSRGQGDAYEQYF.

This chain links TRBV6-5 with TRBJ2-5, with TRBD1 identical over 10 bases. The germline CDR1 and CDR2 sequences are MNHEY and SVGAGI. The trim removed 6 bases at V and 5 bases at J, leaving 0 bases unmatched. This CDR3 contains 12 residues. The CDR3 DNA is TGTGCCAGCAGGACAGGGGGCGAGACCCAGTACTTC. Encoded protein: CASRTGGETQYF.

This clone was seen ten or more times. The rearrangement links TRBV28 to TRBJ2-1, with TRBD2 identical over 10 bases. CDR1 MDHEN and CDR2 SYDVKM come from the germline V gene. Unmatched junction bases numbered 5, after V lost 5 bases and J lost 4 bases. The CDR3 length is 15 residues. The CDR3 sequence is CASSPATSGYNEQFF. The CDR3, as DNA: TGTGCCAGCAGTCCCGCGACTAGCGGGTACAATGAGCAGTTCTTC.

This clone has a handful of counts. V gene TRBV19 combines with J gene TRBJ2-1; 7 bases are shared with TRBD2. CDR1 and CDR2 (germline): LNHDA, SQIVND (reference sequence). This CDR3 region has 15 residues. V trimming: 6 bases; J trimming: 4 bases; junction bases outside the gene matches: 9. The CDR3 is CASSRGSSGYNEQFF. CDR3 nucleotide sequence: TGTGCCAGTAGCCGAGGTTCTAGCGGATACAATGAGCAGTTCTTC.

The J gene is TRBJ1-4, the V gene TRBV11-1; D possibly corresponds to TRBD1 (6 bases). This CDR3 is 14 amino acids long. Trimming removed 5 bases at V and 4 bases at J, with 11 bases between. CDR1 and CDR2 from the germline V gene are SGHAT and FQDESV (reference sequence). The CDR3 loop reads CASSPDSFNEKLFF. CDR3 coding DNA: TGTGCCAGCAGCCCGGACAGCTTTAATGAAAAACTGTTTTTT.

This chain uses TRBV6-1 with TRBJ2-7; no definite D call. V was trimmed by 8 bases and J by 7 bases, leaving 12 bases between them. The germline V gene has CDR1 MNHNS and CDR2 SASEGT. CDR3 length equals 11 residues. CDR3 residues: CASGKGREQYF. The CDR3, as DNA: TGTGCCAGCGGGAAGGGTCGGGAGCAGTACTTC.

The V and J genes are TRBV6-5 and TRBJ2-2; D unresolved. The V gene's germline CDR1 is MNHEY and CDR2 SVGAGI. Trimming removed 6 bases at V and 6 bases at J, with 11 bases between. This CDR3 contains 13 residues. Written as DNA, the CDR3 is TGTGCCAGCAGACTAAAAATGGCCGGGGAGCTGTTTTTT. Its translation: CASRLKMAGELFF.

The gene calls are TRBV5-1 and TRBJ2-3; 11 bases match TRBD1. CDR1 SGHRS and CDR2 YFSETQ come from the germline V gene. J was trimmed by 5 bases and V by 6 bases; bases with no gene match: 5. The CDR3 totals 14 residues. This chain's CDR3 is CASTLGTGGDTQYF. The DNA of the CDR3 is TGCGCCAGCACACTTGGGACAGGGGGAGATACGCAGTATTTT.

This rearrangement joins TRBV28 to TRBJ2-7; TRBD2 agrees at 8 bases. V lost 3 bases, J lost 2 bases, and 6 bases stayed unmatched. Germline V gene lookup returns CDR1 MDHEN and CDR2 SYDVKM. This CDR3 has 15 residues. The CDR3 region has the DNA TGTGCCAGCAGTTTCTGGAGCGGGAGAACCTACGAGCAGTACTTC. Translated: CASSFWSGRTYEQYF.

The rearrangement links TRBV7-8 to TRBJ1-5, with D possibly matching TRBD1 (5 bases). This CDR3 has 17 residues. Germline CDR1 and CDR2: SGHVS and FQNEAQ. The V end was cut by 0 bases, the J end by 4 bases, with 16 bases between. CDR3 DNA: TGTGCCAGCAGCTTAGCGGCATTTGGCAGGGCGAATCAGCCCCAGCATTTT. It specifies CASSLAAFGRANQPQHF.

For this clone: The sample holds other DNA sequences that translate to the same CDR3. The chain carries TRBV5-1 and TRBJ2-2, with D perhaps TRBD1 (6 bases). The V gene lost 0 bases and the J gene lost 5 bases, with 8 bases spanning the gap. CDR1 SGHRS and CDR2 YFSETQ come from the germline V gene. The CDR3 extends over 14 amino acids. The CDR3 bases are TGCGCCAGCAGCTTGGGGACAGCTACCGGGGAGCTGTTTTTT. It encodes CASSLGTATGELFF.

The CDR3 protein is CASSLDTSKIQPQHF. The CDR3 nucleotides read TGTGCCAGCAGTCTAGATACGTCGAAAATCCAGCCCCAGCATTTT. The genes are TRBV28 and TRBJ1-5; unclear D gene. The ends were cut back, 5 bases at V and 7 bases at J, with 18 bases in the middle. Germline loops: CDR1 MDHEN, CDR2 SYDVKM. This CDR3 contains 15 residues.

V is TRBV5-1 and J is TRBJ1-1; no clear D. The CDR3 is made up of 16 amino acids. The germline V and J ends were trimmed by 0 bases and 0 bases, with 12 bases remaining between them. Germline lookup yields CDR1 SGHRS and CDR2 YFSETQ. The CDR3 coding sequence is TGCGCCAGCAGCTTGGGGGGTAGGATAATGAACACTGAAGCTTTCTTT. It is translated as CASSLGGRIMNTEAFF.

The gene calls are TRBV9 and TRBJ1-1; D not certain. V was cut by 0 bases and J by 3 bases, with 12 bases left in between. Germline values: CDR1 SGDLS, CDR2 YYNGEE. This CDR3 has 15 residues. DNA for the CDR3: TGTGCCAGCAGCGTAGACGGATACCGGGACACTGAAGCTTTCTTT. Protein sequence: CASSVDGYRDTEAFF.

The rearrangement links TRBV7-6 to TRBJ2-1, with D perhaps matching TRBD2 (6 bases). This CDR3 has 17 amino acids. Between the trimmed V and J ends, which lost 6 bases and 5 bases, there was a span of 23 bases. CDR1 is SGHVS, CDR2 FNYEAQ, per germline. CDR3 DNA: TGTGCCAGCAGTAAAAGCCATAGCCTAGCGCAAGACAATGAGCAGTTCTTC. This encodes CASSKSHSLAQDNEQFF.

The genes are TRBV5-1 and TRBJ2-5, with 11 nucleotides matching TRBD2. The CDR3 totals 20 residues. Germline V lookup: CDR1 SGHRS, CDR2 YFSETQ. Trimming cost V 0 bases and J 5 bases; bases outside gene matches: 18. The CDR3 sequence is CASSLGLLAGGSPGGETQYF. The CDR3 DNA sequence: TGCGCCAGCAGCTTGGGACTCCTAGCGGGAGGCTCACCAGGTGGGGAGACCCAGTACTTC.

The gene calls are TRBV27 and TRBJ1-1; possible D gene TRBD1, 5 bases. Germline lookup yields CDR1 MNHEY and CDR2 SMNVEV (reference sequence). The CDR3 spans 15 residues. Between the trimmed V and J ends, which lost 8 bases and 0 bases, there was a span of 16 bases. The CDR3 loop reads CASGIRVGVNTEAFF. DNA of the CDR3: TGTGCCAGCGGAATCAGGGTAGGGGTGAACACTGAAGCTTTCTTT.

The chain uses TRBV2 and TRBJ1-2, with D possibly being TRBD1 (5 bases). Germline values: CDR1 SNHLY, CDR2 FYNNEI. V shed 8 bases and J shed 6 bases, with 22 bases lying between them. This CDR3 contains 15 residues. The CDR3 loop is CASRLEQVRTDGYTF. The DNA of the CDR3 is TGTGCCAGCCGCTTGGAACAGGTTCGGACTGATGGCTACACCTTC.

The table lists this clone with many counts. In nucleotides, the CDR3 is TGTGCCAGCGGCACACTGGTCTACAATGAGCAGTTCTTC. Its translation is CASGTLVYNEQFF. The V and J genes are TRBV6-1 and TRBJ2-1; D unresolved. The V end lost 8 bases, the J end lost 3 bases, and 11 bases lay between the germline ends. CDR3 length equals 13 residues. Germline CDR1 and CDR2: MNHNS and SASEGT.

For this clone: Distinct nucleotide sequences in the sample also encode this CDR3. CDR3 coding DNA: TGTGCCAGCAGCGGGAGGGGCACAGATACGCAGTATTTT. It specifies CASSGRGTDTQYF. The chain has TRBV28 and TRBJ2-3; 8 bases map to TRBD2. The CDR3 is 13 residues long. V shed 6 bases and J 1 base; nucleotides not matched to a gene: 0. From germline, CDR1 is MDHEN and CDR2 SYDVKM. Supplemented by reference TRBV28 and TRBJ2-3, the full variable domain reads DVKVTQSSRYLVKRTGEKVFLECVQDMDHENMFWYRQDPGLGLRLIYFSYDVKMKEKGDIPEGYSVSREKKERFSLILESASTNQTSMYLCASSGRGTDTQYFGPGTRLTVL.

The rearrangement uses TRBV5-1 and TRBJ2-2; perhaps D is TRBD1 or TRBD2 (5 bases each). Germline CDR1 SGHRS, CDR2 YFSETQ. V lost 3 bases to trimming and J lost 1 base, with 16 bases between them. CDR3 length: 17 amino acids. This chain's CDR3 is CASSSDAIGGNTGELFF. CDR3 nucleotide sequence: TGCGCCAGCAGCTCAGATGCTATTGGGGGGAACACCGGGGAGCTGTTTTTT.

J is TRBJ1-4 and V is TRBV10-1; possibly TRBD1 for D (5 bases). Germline V gives CDR1 WNHNN, CDR2 SYGVQD (reference sequence). This CDR3 is built from 18 residues. Trimming stripped 0 bases from V and 7 bases from J, with 21 bases between. The CDR3: CASSESFIGEGLVEKLFF. CDR3 nucleotide sequence: TGCGCCAGCAGTGAGTCCTTTATTGGGGAGGGGCTAGTTGAAAAACTGTTTTTT.

The V and J genes are TRBV10-2 and TRBJ1-1; D unresolved. The germline CDR1 and CDR2 sequences are WSHSY and SAAADI. Between the trimmed V and J ends, which lost 3 bases and 3 bases, there was a span of 5 bases. The CDR3 sequence is 12 residues long. CDR3 protein: CASSDPDTEAFF. In DNA, the CDR3 is TGCGCCAGCAGTGACCCGGACACTGAAGCTTTCTTT.

V is TRBV2 and J is TRBJ2-7; the D gene is possibly TRBD1 (5 bases). The CDR3 is made up of 11 amino acids. Germline V CDR1 and CDR2: SNHLY, FYNNEI. V was clipped by 8 bases and J by 4 bases, with 9 bases between them. As DNA, the CDR3 is TGTGCCAGCCAGGGCGAGTACGAGCAGTACTTC. It is translated as CASQGEYEQYF.

The CDR3 DNA follows: TGTGCCAGCAGCCGCAAGGTGTTTGGCACTGAAGCTTTCTTT. Translation: CASSRKVFGTEAFF. The chain links TRBV6-1 to TRBJ1-1; D is unresolved. The CDR3 runs to 14 residues. Trimming stripped 6 bases from V and 4 bases from J, with 15 bases between. Germline CDR1 and CDR2: MNHNS and SASEGT.

The chain combines TRBV30 with TRBJ1-1; D possibly corresponds to TRBD1 (6 bases). The V gene lost 3 bases and the J gene lost 2 bases, with 13 bases spanning the gap. This CDR3 is 14 amino acids long. Germline-derived CDR1 and CDR2 are GTSNPN and SVGIG (reference sequence). CDR3 protein: CAWRGDTGNTEAFF. CDR3 sequence (DNA): TGTGCCTGGAGGGGGGACACAGGTAACACTGAAGCTTTCTTT.

This chain joins TRBV27 and TRBJ1-1, with 7 bases identical to TRBD1. The ends lost 7 bases at V and 1 base at J; junction bases unmatched: 3. CDR3 length: 13 residues. CDR1 is MNHEY and CDR2 is SMNVEV in the germline V gene (reference sequence). The CDR3 region is CASKGQPNTEAFF. The CDR3 bases are TGTGCCAGCAAGGGACAGCCGAACACTGAAGCTTTCTTT.